These T cell receptor beta chains were read from a single sample in a study of T cell responses to AZD1222 COVID-19 vaccine. Profiling relied on immunoSEQ multiplex PCR, and the TCRdb table lists in-frame clones only, not all of them. Among 140,000 to 150,000 clones listed, under 95% were seen once. Sequencing was performed on peripheral blood, taken on day 0 of AZD1222 vaccination. Source of these receptors: an adult in good health. Each CDR3 is given with its conserved first and last residue. A D gene is named only where the DNA matches it firmly. Clone size is given for some rows only: seen once, a few or many times, or a class if the clone is expanded.

v_call: TRBV7-2; j_call: TRBJ1-2; clone_size: -; d_call: -; cdr3_nt: TGTGCCAGCAGCTCCCAATTTTTTGGGGGGGGAGGGAACGGCTACACCTTC; cdr3_aa: CASSSQFFGGGGNGYTF
v_call: TRBV12-3/TRBV12-4; j_call: TRBJ1-2; clone_size: -; d_call: -; cdr3_nt: TGTGCCAGCAGACTGAGGGGATCTCATGGCTACACCTTC; cdr3_aa: CASRLRGSHGYTF
v_call: TRBV28; j_call: TRBJ1-6; clone_size: -; d_call: -; cdr3_nt: TGTGCCAGCAGTTTCCGGACAGCGATTTCACCCCTCCACTTT; cdr3_aa: CASSFRTAISPLHF
v_call: TRBV5-1; j_call: TRBJ1-1; clone_size: -; d_call: TRBD1; cdr3_nt: TGCGCCAGCAGCCAGGACAGGGGTGAAGCTTTCTTT; cdr3_aa: CASSQDRGEAFF
v_call: TRBV9; j_call: TRBJ2-3; clone_size: once; d_call: TRBD2; cdr3_nt: TGTGCCAGCAGCCCAACGACTAGCGGGGCCGGGACTAGCACAGATACGCAGTATTTT; cdr3_aa: CASSPTTSGAGTSTDTQYF
v_call: TRBV19; j_call: TRBJ1-1; clone_size: -; d_call: -; cdr3_nt: TGTGCCAGTAGTGTTTCAATGAACACTGAAGCTTTCTTT; cdr3_aa: CASSVSMNTEAFF
v_call: TRBV7-9; j_call: TRBJ1-1; clone_size: -; d_call: -; cdr3_nt: TGTGCCAGCAGTCAGAAGTATTTCCAGAATGAAGCTTTCTTT; cdr3_aa: CASSQKYFQNEAFF
v_call: TRBV19; j_call: TRBJ2-2; clone_size: -; d_call: TRBD1; cdr3_nt: TGTGCCAGTACCTGGACAGGGGGCTCCATCTTTACCGGGGAGCTGTTTTTT; cdr3_aa: CASTWTGGSIFTGELFF
v_call: TRBV7-9; j_call: TRBJ1-5; clone_size: once; d_call: -; cdr3_nt: TGTGCCAGCAGCTCAACCGGGACACGGAATCAGCCCCAGCATTTT; cdr3_aa: CASSSTGTRNQPQHF
v_call: TRBV6-9; j_call: TRBJ1-3; clone_size: -; d_call: TRBD1; cdr3_nt: TGTGCCAGCAGAGCCGGGACAGAAACCCAAGGCGACACCATATATTTT; cdr3_aa: CASRAGTETQGDTIYF
v_call: TRBV6-5; j_call: TRBJ2-7; clone_size: -; d_call: TRBD2; cdr3_nt: TGTGCCAGCAGTTACATTGAGGGACCTGAGCGGGGCGAGCAGTACTTC; cdr3_aa: CASSYIEGPERGEQYF
v_call: TRBV2; j_call: TRBJ2-7; clone_size: -; d_call: TRBD1; cdr3_nt: TGTGCCAGCAGTCGGCAGGGGGCGACCTACGAGCAGTACTTC; cdr3_aa: CASSRQGATYEQYF
v_call: TRBV12-3/TRBV12-4; j_call: TRBJ1-2; clone_size: -; d_call: TRBD1; cdr3_nt: TGTGCCAGCAGTCCTCCCGGGACAGGGGGCAACACCTTC; cdr3_aa: CASSPPGTGGNTF
v_call: TRBV19; j_call: TRBJ1-1; clone_size: -; d_call: -; cdr3_nt: TGTGCCACCCAAAGGGGGTTCGCTGAAGCTTTCTTT; cdr3_aa: CATQRGFAEAFF
v_call: TRBV7-9; j_call: TRBJ2-7; clone_size: -; d_call: TRBD2; cdr3_nt: TGTGCCAGCAGTTCCGCGGCCGGGACTAGCGGAACCTACGAGCAGTACTTC; cdr3_aa: CASSSAAGTSGTYEQYF
v_call: TRBV3-1/TRBV3-2; j_call: TRBJ2-1; clone_size: -; d_call: -; cdr3_nt: TGTGCCAGCAGCCAAGATCCGGGACTTAGGGTAAATGAGCAGTTCTTC; cdr3_aa: CASSQDPGLRVNEQFF
v_call: TRBV7-2; j_call: TRBJ1-3; clone_size: -; d_call: -; cdr3_nt: TGTGCCAGCAGATTAGGGGCAGGGAGTGGAAACACCATATATTTT; cdr3_aa: CASRLGAGSGNTIYF
v_call: TRBV11-2; j_call: TRBJ1-2; clone_size: -; d_call: -; cdr3_nt: TGTGCCAGCAGCCCCACAGGGTTATATGGCTACACCTTC; cdr3_aa: CASSPTGLYGYTF
v_call: TRBV28; j_call: TRBJ1-5; clone_size: -; d_call: TRBD1; cdr3_nt: TGTGCCAGCAGTCCCCGGGACAGGGGCAATCAGCCCCAGCATTTT; cdr3_aa: CASSPRDRGNQPQHF
v_call: TRBV5-1; j_call: TRBJ2-3; clone_size: -; d_call: -; cdr3_nt: TGCGCCAGCAGCTTGTGGGGCGATGATACGCAGTATTTT; cdr3_aa: CASSLWGDDTQYF
v_call: TRBV6-6; j_call: TRBJ1-6; clone_size: -; d_call: -; cdr3_nt: TGTGCCAGCAACGGGGGGGATTCACCCCTCCACTTT; cdr3_aa: CASNGGDSPLHF
v_call: TRBV18; j_call: TRBJ2-3; clone_size: -; d_call: -; cdr3_nt: TGTGCCAGCTCGGCCGGGACTTCTAGCACAGATACGCAGTATTTT; cdr3_aa: CASSAGTSSTDTQYF
v_call: TRBV5-1; j_call: TRBJ1-5; clone_size: -; d_call: TRBD1; cdr3_nt: TGCGCCAGCAGCGCAGGGGGCGAAGCTCAGCCCCAGCATTTT; cdr3_aa: CASSAGGEAQPQHF
v_call: TRBV5-4; j_call: TRBJ1-5; clone_size: -; d_call: -; cdr3_nt: TGTGCCAGCAGCTTGGCCGGACCGGATCAGCCCCAGCATTTT; cdr3_aa: CASSLAGPDQPQHF
v_call: TRBV28; j_call: TRBJ2-4; clone_size: -; d_call: -; cdr3_nt: TGTGCCAGCAGTTCACAGGGACAACTAGCCAAAAACATTCAGTACTTC; cdr3_aa: CASSSQGQLAKNIQYF
v_call: TRBV5-5; j_call: TRBJ2-5; clone_size: few; d_call: TRBD2; cdr3_nt: TGTGCCAGCAGCCGCTACTCTAGCGGGGGGATACAAGAGACCCAGTACTTC; cdr3_aa: CASSRYSSGGIQETQYF
v_call: TRBV4-1; j_call: TRBJ1-6; clone_size: -; d_call: -; cdr3_nt: TGCGCCAGCAGCCGGGACGGATTTAATTCACCCCTCCACTTT; cdr3_aa: CASSRDGFNSPLHF
v_call: TRBV9; j_call: TRBJ1-1; clone_size: -; d_call: -; cdr3_nt: TGTGCCAGCAGCGTAGTTACAGGGACTCCTGAAGCTTTCTTT; cdr3_aa: CASSVVTGTPEAFF
v_call: TRBV19; j_call: TRBJ1-5; clone_size: -; d_call: -; cdr3_nt: TGTGTCTTAAATTTTCGGGAGAGCCAGCCCCAGCATTTT; cdr3_aa: CVLNFRESQPQHF
v_call: TRBV13; j_call: TRBJ2-1; clone_size: -; d_call: -; cdr3_nt: TGTGCCAGCAGCACAGCCGGTGGGGGGCCTGGGAATGAGCAGTTCTTC; cdr3_aa: CASSTAGGGPGNEQFF
v_call: TRBV19; j_call: TRBJ1-5; clone_size: -; d_call: -; cdr3_nt: TGTGCCAGTAGTATGATTCAATATAGCAATCAGCCCCAGCATTTT; cdr3_aa: CASSMIQYSNQPQHF
v_call: TRBV18; j_call: TRBJ1-2; clone_size: -; d_call: TRBD1; cdr3_nt: TGTGCCAGCTCAGGGGACAGAGATGGCTACACCTTC; cdr3_aa: CASSGDRDGYTF
v_call: TRBV12-3/TRBV12-4; j_call: TRBJ1-1; clone_size: once; d_call: -; cdr3_nt: TGTGCCAGCACAGTGAACACTGAAGCTTTCTTT; cdr3_aa: CASTVNTEAFF
v_call: TRBV19; j_call: TRBJ2-7; clone_size: -; d_call: TRBD1; cdr3_nt: TGTGCCAGTAACCCGACAGGGGGAGTGTACGAGCAGTACTTC; cdr3_aa: CASNPTGGVYEQYF
v_call: TRBV5-1; j_call: TRBJ1-2; clone_size: once; d_call: -; cdr3_nt: TGCGCCAGCAGCTTGGGAGGGTTGCTTAACTATGGCTACACCTTC; cdr3_aa: CASSLGGLLNYGYTF
v_call: TRBV4-2; j_call: TRBJ1-2; clone_size: -; d_call: TRBD1; cdr3_nt: TGTGCCAGCAGCCAAGATGTCGCCGGGACAGGATCTGGCTACACCTTC; cdr3_aa: CASSQDVAGTGSGYTF
v_call: TRBV6-5; j_call: TRBJ1-6; clone_size: -; d_call: -; cdr3_nt: TGTGCCAGCAGACCCAGGGAATATTCACCCCTCCACTTT; cdr3_aa: CASRPREYSPLHF